This TCR beta chain originates from a study of blood T cell repertoires in COVID-19. Clones were sequenced by immunoSEQ multiplex PCR, and TCRdb holds only the in-frame ones, with some missing. The top ten hold 1.5% to 2% of the sample, which has about 300,000 clones, approximately 89% seen once. This sequence was found in a young woman with COVID-19, enrolled during active disease. Material: peripheral blood.

The chain's CDR3 is CASSPGTAISGNTIYF. As DNA, the CDR3 is TGTGCCAGTAGTCCCGGGACTGCGATCTCTGGAAACACCATATATTTT. The chain recombines TRBV19 with TRBJ1-3, with D perhaps TRBD1 (5 bases). This CDR3 region has 16 residues. Germline V gene lookup returns CDR1 LNHDA and CDR2 SQIVND (reference sequence). V lost 5 bases, J lost 0 bases, and 14 bases lay in between.